These T cell receptor beta chains were read from a single sample in a study of CD8+CD57+ T cells in acquired aplastic anemia. Each CDR3 protein gets one entry after TCRdb re-called the reads with MiXCR. In the table there are some 200,000 distinct CDR3 sequences, roughly half of which are singletons. Sample: sorted CD4+, CD8+, or CD8+CD57+ T cells (not recorded which) from PBMCs. The receptors stem from a human donor with aplastic anemia. Both conserved end residues are part of each CDR3.

j_gene | v_gene | CDR3aa
TRBJ1-5 | TRBV19 | CASLPMTGQNQPQHF
TRBJ1-1 | TRBV15 | CATSEAPDTEAFF
TRBJ2-2 | TRBV5-1 | CASSPTGPNTGELFF
TRBJ1-4 | TRBV10-3 | CAPRHPTNEKLFF
TRBJ1-5 | TRBV11-2 | CASSRQDSNQPQHF
TRBJ1-5 | TRBV6-1 | CASRNTGYSNQPQHF
TRBJ1-4 | TRBV7-2 | CASSWARNEKLFF
TRBJ1-2 | TRBV29-1 | CSVVPGTGNGYTF
TRBJ2-1 | TRBV29-1 | CSVDLGGAYNEQFF
TRBJ2-1 | TRBV4-2 | CASSQLYNEQFF
TRBJ1-5 | TRBV7-9 | CASRGTGLGNQPQHF
TRBJ1-3 | TRBV29-1 | CSVANRGAGNTIYF
TRBJ2-3 | TRBV7-1 | CASSSRQGADTQYF
TRBJ2-1 | TRBV12-3/TRBV12-4 | CASSTGQGGNNEQFF
TRBJ2-1 | TRBV7-3 | CASSLANAEQFF
TRBJ2-1 | TRBV20-1 | CRAWWGGRYNEQFF
TRBJ1-2 | TRBV5-1 | CASSLANTGGYTF
TRBJ2-5 | TRBV20-1 | CSARPIPGQGGETQYF
TRBJ2-3 | TRBV6-5 | CASSSPAGEEPDTQYF
TRBJ2-3 | TRBV27 | CASSLSKGQGVADTQYF
TRBJ1-5 | TRBV5-8 | CASSRDRRNQPQHF
TRBJ1-6 | TRBV20-1 | CSARDTGNSPLHF
TRBJ1-2 | TRBV5-4 | CASSPDSSNYGYTF
TRBJ1-2 | TRBV7-9 | CASSARDIPNYGYTF